Below, 7 T cell receptor beta chains from the same sample are listed, as sequenced in a study of T cell responses to AZD1222 COVID-19 vaccine. The protocol was immunoSEQ multiplex PCR, while the TCRdb copy is restricted to in-frame clones and leaves out a portion. The repertoire has some 92,000 clones, approximately 91% of them found once; the top ten carry 7.5%. The starting material was peripheral blood, obtained on day 0 of AZD1222 vaccination. Receptors originate from an adult in good health.

In its sample, this clone was seen once. This chain connects TRBV15 to TRBJ2-2, with D unclear. Germline CDR1 reads LNHNV; CDR2 reads YYDKDF (reference sequence). Trimming pared 8 bases from V and 0 bases from J, leaving 7 bases between. The CDR3 is made up of 13 amino acids. Here the CDR3 DNA reads TGTGCCACCCGTGAATCGAACACCGGGGAGCTGTTTTTT. The encoded protein is CATRESNTGELFF.

This clone has a single count. For the CDR3, the DNA is TGTGCCAGCAGTGGGGGGGGCGTGTTTGAGACCCAGTACTTC. Its translation: CASSGGGVFETQYF. This chain joins TRBV5-5 and TRBJ2-5; the D gene is possibly TRBD2 (7 bases). V shed 5 bases and J shed 5 bases, with 16 bases lying between them. CDR3 length equals 14 residues. Germline CDR1 is SGHKS and CDR2 is YYEKEE (reference sequence).

The rearrangement joins TRBV5-4 to TRBJ2-3, with 7 bases identical to TRBD2. V was clipped by 1 base and J by 6 bases; unmatched bases: 8. In germline, CDR1 is SGHNT, CDR2 YYREEE (reference sequence). The CDR3 spans 15 residues. Here the CDR3 reads CASSLWGGEFDTQYF. Here the CDR3 DNA reads TGTGCCAGCAGCTTGTGGGGGGGAGAATTCGATACGCAGTATTTT. The complete variable domain, with remaining parts taken from reference TRBV5-4 and TRBJ2-3, reads ETGVTQSPTHLIKTRGQQVTLRCSSQSGHNTVSWYQQALGQGPQFIFQYYREEENGRGNFPPRFSGLQFPNYSSELNVNALELDDSALYLCASSLWGGEFDTQYFGPGTRLTVL.

J is TRBJ1-1 and V is TRBV7-6; 8 bases fit TRBD1. From germline, CDR1 is SGHVS and CDR2 FNYEAQ. V was clipped by 2 bases and J by 0 bases; unmatched bases: 14. The CDR3 is made up of 19 amino acids. Here the CDR3 reads CASSLWPRGPVKVNTEAFF. DNA of the CDR3: TGTGCCAGCAGCTTATGGCCCAGGGGGCCTGTGAAGGTGAACACTGAAGCTTTCTTT. The full variable domain, its missing parts supplied by reference TRBV7-6 and TRBJ1-1, is GAGVSQSPRYKVTKRGQDVALRCDPISGHVSLYWYRQALGQGPEFLTYFNYEAQQDKSGLPNDRFSAERPEGSISTLTIQRTEQRDSAMYRCASSLWPRGPVKVNTEAFFGQGTRLTVV.

The V and J genes are TRBV10-3 and TRBJ1-4, with a weak D call TRBD1 (5 bases). With 3 bases removed from V and 7 bases from J, the gap between germline ends came to 27 bases. Germline V gives CDR1 ENHRY, CDR2 SYGVKD. The CDR3 totals 19 residues. The CDR3 spells CAISDEPWQTDRVGEKLFF. The CDR3 nucleotides are TGTGCCATCAGTGACGAGCCGTGGCAGACAGATCGGGTTGGTGAAAAACTGTTTTTT.

J is TRBJ1-2 and V is TRBV20-1, with unresolved D. The CDR3 loop spans 11 amino acids. Trimming pared 2 bases from V and 9 bases from J, leaving 10 bases between. Germline loops: CDR1 DFQATT, CDR2 SNEGSKA (reference sequence). CDR3: CSARSSLSYTF. CDR3 bases: TGCAGTGCTAGAAGCAGTTTGAGCTACACCTTC.

V is TRBV2 and J is TRBJ1-5; D call uncertain. Trimming stripped 2 bases from V and 7 bases from J, with 9 bases between. The CDR3 runs 13 residues. In germline, CDR1 is SNHLY, CDR2 FYNNEI. CDR3 sequence reads: CASSEHLGQPQHF. The CDR3 coding sequence is TGTGCCAGCAGTGAACATCTCGGACAGCCCCAGCATTTT.